These 32 T cell receptor beta chains originate from one sample sequenced in a study of T cells after yellow fever vaccination. MiXCR was run by TCRdb on the 5' RACE reads, yielding one entry per CDR3 protein. The sample shows hundreds of thousands of distinct CDR3 sequences, 3.6% of them seen only once. The input for sequencing was PBMCs, taken on the day of the yellow fever booster vaccination. Receptors were obtained from a man between 18 and 35 years old who received the YFV17D yellow fever vaccine.

This clonotype was counted ten times or more. The chain employs TRBV4-2 and TRBJ2-5; D not certain. Per the germline V gene, CDR1 is LGHNA and CDR2 is YNFKEQ. Trimming stripped 0 bases from V and 10 bases from J, with 12 bases between. This CDR3 comprises 13 residues. CDR3 sequence: CASSQDGDPDQYF. CDR3 coding DNA: TGTGCCAGCAGCCAAGATGGCGATCCGGACCAGTACTTC.

This clonotype occurred a few times. The genes are TRBV6-2 or TRBV6-3 and TRBJ1-5, with D possibly TRBD1 on 5 matching bases. CDR1 is MNHEY and CDR2 is SVGEGT in the germline V gene. CDR3 size: 18 residues. Trimming left V 2 bases short and J 3 bases short, with 20 bases between. This CDR3 is CASSYLEGSGRYNQPQHF. The CDR3 nucleotides are TGTGCCAGCAGTTACCTAGAGGGGTCAGGACGGTACAATCAGCCCCAGCATTTT.

This clonotype was picked up many times. The V gene is TRBV5-4, the J gene TRBJ2-7, with D tentatively TRBD2 (6 bases). Looked up from germline, CDR1 is SGHNT and CDR2 is YYREEE (reference sequence). CDR3 length equals 14 residues. V was pared by 2 bases and J by 2 bases, with 11 bases between. The CDR3, as DNA: TGTGCCAGCAGCTTAGCTGGCGGGGCCTACGAGCAGTACGTC. This gives the protein CASSLAGGAYEQYV.

This chain joins TRBV10-3 and TRBJ1-3, with D maybe TRBD1 (6 bases). CDR1 and CDR2 from the germline V gene are ENHRY and SYGVKD. V dropped 0 bases and J dropped 0 bases, with 12 bases sitting between them. The CDR3 is 17 residues long. CDR3 residues: CAISESRGSSSGNTIYF. The CDR3 nucleotides are TGTGCCATCAGTGAGTCGAGGGGGTCCTCCTCTGGAAACACCATATATTTT.

This clonotype was picked up many times. The chain has TRBV4-1 and TRBJ2-3; D remains unclear. Between the trimmed V and J ends, which lost 0 bases and 4 bases, there was a span of 5 bases. This CDR3 is built from 13 residues. CDR1 and CDR2 (germline): MGHRA, YSYEKL. Written as DNA, the CDR3 is TGCGCCAGCAGCCAAGAAGGCCCAGATACGCAGTATTTT. Encoded protein: CASSQEGPDTQYF.

In its sample, this clonotype was seen a few times. The chain has TRBV29-1 and TRBJ1-1, with D unclear. Germline-derived CDR1 and CDR2 are SQVTM and ANQGSEA. The CDR3 extends over 13 amino acids. Trimming cost V 3 bases and J 8 bases, with 16 bases left between them. The CDR3 protein is CSVEEGNYIEAFF. In DNA, the CDR3 is TGCAGCGTTGAGGAGGGCAACTATATCGAAGCTTTCTTT.

This clonotype came up a few times. V and J are TRBV7-9 and TRBJ1-1; D is undetermined. The CDR3 sequence is 14 residues long. Germline V lookup: CDR1 SEHNR, CDR2 FQNEAQ (reference sequence). V was clipped by 5 bases and J by 2 bases, with 12 bases between them. The CDR3 loop reads CASSPVGINTEAFF. For the CDR3, the DNA is TGTGCCAGCAGCCCCGTCGGGATTAACACTGAAGCTTTCTTT.

The table lists this clonotype with many counts. V is TRBV6-4 and J is TRBJ2-1, with TRBD2 matching 13 bases. The CDR3 extends over 16 amino acids. Germline lookup yields CDR1 MRHNA and CDR2 SNTAGT. V was pared by 4 bases and J by 7 bases, with 7 bases of the junction left unmatched. CDR3 nucleotides: TGTGCCAGCAGTGCAACTAGCGGGGGGGCCTCGAATGAGCAGTTCTTC. It translates to CASSATSGGASNEQFF.

The table lists this clonotype with a few counts. The chain is built from TRBV20-1 and TRBJ1-6, with 7 bases lining up with TRBD1. The CDR3 runs to 16 residues. In germline, CDR1 is DFQATT, CDR2 SNEGSKA (reference sequence). The J segment lost 7 bases and the V segment lost 1 base, leaving 10 bases of the junction unmatched. DNA of the CDR3: TGCAGTGCTAGAGCTTCTCAGGGGGAAAGGAATTCACCCCTCCACTTT. Protein sequence: CSARASQGERNSPLHF.

This clonotype was detected only a few times. The CDR3 bases are TGCGCCAGCAGCTTGGGGGACCGGAAGGAATACAATGAGCAGTTCTTC. As protein: CASSLGDRKEYNEQFF. The chain has TRBV5-1 and TRBJ2-1; D possibly matches TRBD1 or TRBD2 (5 bases each). This CDR3 region has 16 residues. Trimming left V 0 bases short and J 4 bases short, with 14 bases between. Germline-derived CDR1 and CDR2 are SGHRS and YFSETQ.

This clonotype was seen ten or more times. The rearrangement uses TRBV7-9 and TRBJ2-2, with D perhaps assigned TRBD1 or TRBD2 (5 bases each). Germline loops: CDR1 SEHNR, CDR2 FQNEAQ (reference sequence). This CDR3 region has 14 residues. V lost 8 bases and J lost 0, with 10 bases in between. The chain's CDR3 is CASRPGPNTGELFF. The CDR3 region has the DNA TGTGCCAGCCGACCGGGGCCGAACACCGGGGAGCTGTTTTTT.

This clonotype has a count of ten or more. The CDR3 nucleotides are TGCAGTGCTCTCCTGAACAGGAGTCCATCGAACTACGAGCAGTACTTC. Translating it yields CSALLNRSPSNYEQYF. This chain joins TRBV20-1 and TRBJ2-7; D might be TRBD1 (5 bases). V was shortened by 5 bases and J by 3 bases, with 23 bases between the two germline ends. Germline lookup yields CDR1 DFQATT and CDR2 SNEGSKA (reference sequence). CDR3 size: 16 residues.

This clonotype has at least ten counts. This chain connects TRBV5-1 to TRBJ1-4, with 7 bases identical to TRBD1. The ends lost 1 base at V and 2 bases at J; junction bases unmatched: 8. Germline assignment: CDR1 SGHRS and CDR2 YFSETQ. This CDR3 region has 17 residues. CDR3 in amino acids: CASSLTPPGQTNEKLFF. As DNA, the CDR3 is TGCGCCAGCAGCTTGACCCCTCCGGGACAGACTAATGAAAAACTGTTTTTT.

This clonotype was detected many times. The chain recombines TRBV4-1 with TRBJ2-3; TRBD2 aligns across 16 bases. With V trimmed by 1 base and J by 4 bases, 8 bases remained unmatched. Germline CDR1 reads MGHRA; CDR2 reads YSYEKL. The CDR3 consists of 19 residues. The CDR3 sequence is CASSQVMFGTSGGADTQYF. The CDR3 DNA reads as TGCGCCAGCAGCCAAGTCATGTTTGGGACTAGCGGGGGGGCAGATACGCAGTATTTT.

CDR3 in amino acids: CASSSAGGHTGELFF. DNA for the CDR3: TGTGCCAGCAGTTCCGCGGGGGGGCACACCGGGGAGCTGTTTTTT. The genes are TRBV6-2 or TRBV6-3 and TRBJ2-2, with 9 bases fitting TRBD2. The J segment lost 3 bases and the V segment lost 4 bases, leaving 3 bases of the junction unmatched. The CDR3 spans 15 residues. Germline V gene sequence: CDR1 MNHEY, CDR2 SVGEGT.

This clonotype turned up a few times. The chain joins TRBV15 to TRBJ1-2, with unresolved D. The V end lost 0 bases, the J end lost 5 bases, and 10 bases lay between the germline ends. CDR3 length: 14 amino acids. The germline gives CDR1 LNHNV, CDR2 YYDKDF (reference sequence). The CDR3 DNA reads TGTGCCACCAGCAGAGATCAGACCGAGTATGGCTACACCTTC. This sequence encodes CATSRDQTEYGYTF.

This clonotype was counted a few times. V and J are TRBV7-9 and TRBJ2-7; D gene unclear. This CDR3 spans 12 amino acids. Per germline, CDR1 SEHNR and CDR2 FQNEAQ (reference sequence). Deletions cut 3 bases from V and 7 bases from J, with 10 bases between. The CDR3 loop reads CASSLGVKEQYF. DNA of the CDR3: TGTGCCAGCAGCTTGGGTGTTAAAGAGCAGTACTTC.

This clonotype was found many times. The V gene is TRBV7-6, the J gene TRBJ1-1, with 8 nucleotides matching TRBD1. Unmatched junction bases numbered 12, after V lost 5 bases and J lost 4 bases. This CDR3 is 16 amino acids long. From germline, CDR1 is SGHVS and CDR2 FNYEAQ. The CDR3 DNA follows: TGTGCCAGCAGCCCGACACCACAGGGGGTAATCACTGAAGCTTTCTTT. Amino acids: CASSPTPQGVITEAFF.

This clonotype has ten or more counts. This sequence joins TRBV7-3 and TRBJ2-3; D ambiguous. The CDR3 is 15 residues long. Per germline, CDR1 SGHTA and CDR2 FQGTGA. V lost 5 bases, J lost 4 bases, and 16 bases lay in between. In DNA form, the CDR3 reads TGTGCCAGCAGCCCTATGCTGGCTGGCGCAGATACGCAGTATTTT. It is translated as CASSPMLAGADTQYF.

The sample holds a few counts of this clonotype. This chain connects TRBV18 to TRBJ1-2, with 7 bases fitting TRBD1. The length of the CDR3 is 13 residues. Germline V gene sequence: CDR1 KGHSH, CDR2 LQKENI. Germline trimming cut 3 bases from V and 7 bases from J; bases unmatched to any gene: 5. The CDR3 DNA reads TGTGCCAGCTCACCCGGGACAGAGCCTGGCTACACCTTC. Protein sequence: CASSPGTEPGYTF. The whole variable domain, remainder taken from reference TRBV18 and TRBJ1-2, is NAGVMQNPRHLVRRRGQEARLRCSPMKGHSHVYWYRQLPEEGLKFMVYLQKENIIDESGMPKERFSAEFPKEGPSILRIQQVVRGDSAAYFCASSPGTEPGYTFGSGTRLTVV.

The chain uses TRBV6-5 and TRBJ1-4; TRBD1 aligns across 12 bases. This CDR3 comprises 15 residues. The junction had 5 bases not matched to a gene; V was cut back by 6 bases and J by 6 bases. CDR1 MNHEY and CDR2 SVGAGI come from the germline V gene. CDR3 protein: CASSSGTGGHEKLFF. The CDR3, as DNA: TGTGCCAGCAGCTCCGGGACAGGGGGCCATGAAAAACTGTTTTTT.

The chain links TRBV5-1 to TRBJ2-7; no clear D. Trimming pared 4 bases from V and 3 bases from J, leaving 20 bases between. This CDR3 has 16 residues. Germline V gene data show CDR1 as SGHRS and CDR2 as YFSETQ. Written as DNA, the CDR3 is TGCGCCAGCAGCCCCTGGGATCCGAACACCTTCTACGAGCAGTACGTC. Amino acids: CASSPWDPNTFYEQYV.

Ten or more counts support this clonotype. The DNA of the CDR3 is TGTGCCAGCAGTTTATCGAATACCTACACAGATACGCAGTATTTT. Translation: CASSLSNTYTDTQYF. This chain connects TRBV27 to TRBJ2-3; D unresolved. The V and J ends lost 0 bases and 2 bases respectively, with 9 bases between them. The germline gives CDR1 MNHEY, CDR2 SMNVEV (reference sequence). The CDR3 extends over 15 amino acids.

This clonotype was found a few times. The chain employs TRBV5-6 and TRBJ1-4; D may be TRBD1 (5 bases). Trimming removed 4 bases at V and 0 bases at J, with 13 bases between. Germline V gives CDR1 SGHDT, CDR2 YYEEEE. The CDR3 totals 16 residues. Written as DNA, the CDR3 is TGTGCCAGCAGCGCTTACAGGCTTTCAACTAATGAAAAACTGTTTTTT. The encoded protein is CASSAYRLSTNEKLFF.

This clonotype was counted between two and nine times. This chain joins TRBV20-1 and TRBJ1-1; unclear D gene. Trimming removed 3 bases from V and 3 bases from J, with 11 bases in between. The CDR3 totals 13 residues. CDR1 DFQATT and CDR2 SNEGSKA come from the germline V gene (reference sequence). CDR3 bases: TGCAGTGCTAGGCATGGGGAGTACACTGAAGCTTTCTTT. Translating it yields CSARHGEYTEAFF.

This clonotype was counted ten times or more. The chain recombines TRBV6-4 with TRBJ2-2; 7 nucleotides line up with TRBD2. There are 14 residues in the CDR3. Germline V gene lookup returns CDR1 MRHNA and CDR2 SNTAGT. The V and J ends lost 7 bases and 3 bases, in that order; junction bases with no gene match: 5. The CDR3 region has the DNA TGTGCCAGCAAGGCTAGCGGAGACACCGGGGAGCTGTTTTTT. This encodes CASKASGDTGELFF.

This clonotype was observed at least ten times. The J gene is TRBJ2-1, the V gene TRBV29-1; 11 bases line up with TRBD2. Germline V gene sequence: CDR1 SQVTM, CDR2 ANQGSEA. The length of the CDR3 is 15 residues. V lost 4 bases and J lost 7; bases outside the gene matches: 9. The CDR3 region has the DNA TGCAGCGTTGTGGCTAGCGGGGGGTTAGAGAATGAGCAGTTCTTC. It translates to CSVVASGGLENEQFF.

The genes are TRBV12-3 or TRBV12-4 and TRBJ2-2; D call uncertain. V was shortened by 6 bases and J by 0 bases, with 8 bases between the two germline ends. The CDR3 consists of 14 residues. This CDR3 is CASRPHANTGELFF. CDR3 sequence (DNA): TGTGCCAGCAGGCCTCACGCGAACACCGGGGAGCTGTTTTTT.

In this sample, this clonotype turned up many times. This sequence joins TRBV7-7 and TRBJ2-1; tentative D call: TRBD2 (5 bases). The ends were cut back, 1 base at V and 8 bases at J, with 9 bases in the middle. The germline CDR1 and CDR2 sequences are SSHAT and FNYEAQ (reference sequence). The length of the CDR3 is 13 residues. This chain's CDR3 is CASSLDGVDEQFF. The CDR3 DNA is TGTGCCAGCAGCTTAGACGGGGTGGATGAGCAGTTCTTC.

Note on this clonotype: An end of the junction does not agree with germline; a read error may underlie this. The chain employs TRBV20-1 and TRBJ1-4; the D gene is possibly TRBD1 (5 bases). The CDR3 sequence is 13 residues long. Germline V lookup: CDR1 DFQATT, CDR2 SNEGSKA (reference sequence). DNA of the CDR3: TGCAGTGCTAGAGAAATTGGGGGGGAAAAAGTGTTTTTT. It encodes CSAREIGGEKVFF.

This clonotype was detected only a few times. V gene TRBV10-3 combines with J gene TRBJ2-1, with TRBD1 as a possible D gene (6 bases). Trimming shortened V by 0 bases and J by 10 bases, and 10 bases separated the two germline ends. Germline V CDR1 and CDR2: ENHRY, SYGVKD. There are 13 residues in the CDR3. The CDR3 nucleotides read TGTGCCATCAGTGAGTCGGGGGCACGGGAGCAGTTCTTC. Translation: CAISESGAREQFF.

This clonotype occurred many times. The J gene is TRBJ2-5, the V gene TRBV7-2; unclear D gene. Trimming stripped 7 bases from V and 1 base from J, with 13 bases between. The CDR3 is 14 residues long. Germline CDR1 reads SGHTA; CDR2 reads FQGNSA. CDR3 protein: CASTRVGAQETQYF. The CDR3 DNA sequence: TGTGCCAGCACCCGGGTAGGAGCCCAAGAGACCCAGTACTTC.